This TCR beta chain was documented in a study of cytomegalovirus exposure and HLA in healthy donors. The table lists this clone with a few counts. The PCR had 60 Vbeta and 13 Jbeta primers. Sequenced by immunoSEQ multiplex PCR; TCRdb stores in-frame clones only, minus some. This sample has 110,000 to 150,000 clones, with approximately 9% found just once. The sequencing input was PBMCs. This receptor was taken from a male donor in good health and CMV-seronegative.

The CDR3 protein is CASSLELAFDNEQFF. The CDR3 DNA reads TGTGCCAGCAGCTTGGAACTAGCTTTTGATAATGAGCAGTTCTTC. The genes are TRBV5-4 and TRBJ2-1; D possibly corresponds to TRBD2 (6 bases). The length of the CDR3 is 15 residues. V dropped 0 bases and J dropped 7 bases, with 14 bases sitting between them. CDR1 and CDR2 (germline): SGHNT, YYREEE (reference sequence).